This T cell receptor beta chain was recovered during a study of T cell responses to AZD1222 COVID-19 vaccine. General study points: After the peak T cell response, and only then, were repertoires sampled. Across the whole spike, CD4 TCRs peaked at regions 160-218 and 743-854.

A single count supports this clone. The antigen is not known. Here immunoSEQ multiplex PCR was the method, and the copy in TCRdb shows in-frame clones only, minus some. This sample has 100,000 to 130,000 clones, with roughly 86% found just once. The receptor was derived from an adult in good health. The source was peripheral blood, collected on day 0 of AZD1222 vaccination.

The CDR3 sequence is CASSMSQGAGYTF. CDR3 sequence (DNA): TGTGCCAGTAGTATGAGTCAGGGCGCTGGCTACACCTTC. The chain uses TRBV19 and TRBJ1-2; TRBD1 might be the D (5 bases). The V and J ends lost 3 bases and 7 bases respectively, with 12 bases between them. CDR1 is LNHDA and CDR2 is SQIVND in the germline V gene (reference sequence). CDR3 length: 13 amino acids.